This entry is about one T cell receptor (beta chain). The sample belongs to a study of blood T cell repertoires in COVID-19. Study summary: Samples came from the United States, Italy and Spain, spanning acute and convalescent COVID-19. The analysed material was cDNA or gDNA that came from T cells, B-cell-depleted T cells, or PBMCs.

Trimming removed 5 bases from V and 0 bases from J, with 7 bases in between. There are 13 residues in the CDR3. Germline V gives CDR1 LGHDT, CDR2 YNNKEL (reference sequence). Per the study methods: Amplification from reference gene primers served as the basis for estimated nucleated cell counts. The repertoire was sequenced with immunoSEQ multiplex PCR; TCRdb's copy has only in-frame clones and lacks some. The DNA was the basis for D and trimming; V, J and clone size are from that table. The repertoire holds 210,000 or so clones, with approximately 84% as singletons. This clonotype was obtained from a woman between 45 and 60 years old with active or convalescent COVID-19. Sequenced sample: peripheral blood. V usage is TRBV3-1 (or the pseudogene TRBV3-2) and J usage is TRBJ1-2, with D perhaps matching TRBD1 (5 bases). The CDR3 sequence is CASSSQANYGYTF. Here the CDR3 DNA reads TGTGCCAGCAGCTCACAGGCTAACTATGGCTACACCTTC.